These T cell receptor beta chains were read from a single sample in a study of blood T cells in healthy people across ages. TCRdb recomputed calls from the 5' RACE reads with MiXCR, one row per CDR3 protein. The table has 1.5 million to 2 million distinct CDR3 sequences, 28% seen once; the top ten hold more than 6%. The sequencing input was blood. These receptors were collected from a woman younger than 45 in good health. Each CDR3 is given with its conserved first and last residue. The D gene is left open where the match is weak. Part of the rows lack a size; the others show once, few, many or a class for expanded clones.

v_call	j_call	d_call	clone_size	cdr3_aa	cdr3_nt
TRBV5-6	TRBJ2-1	.	.	CASSTDPGSSYNEQFF	TGTGCCAGCAGCACAGACCCCGGAAGCTCCTACAATGAGCAGTTCTTC
TRBV4-1	TRBJ1-1	.	few	CASSQGTGAFF	TGCGCCAGCAGCCAGGGGACCGGAGCTTTCTTT
TRBV20-1	TRBJ2-5	.	.	CSVGLAQQETQYF	TGCAGTGTTGGTCTAGCGCAGCAAGAGACCCAGTACTTC
TRBV2	TRBJ1-5	.	.	CASSLFLRQTQPQHF	TGTGCCAGCAGTCTTTTCCTTAGGCAGACCCAGCCCCAGCATTTT
TRBV5-1	TRBJ1-6	.	many	CASRPGTSHSPLHF	TGCGCCAGCAGACCTGGGACGTCTCATTCACCCCTCCACTTT
TRBV7-2	TRBJ2-1	TRBD2	.	CASSLKTSGLHGSSYNEQFF	TGTGCCAGCAGCTTGAAGACTAGCGGGCTCCATGGGAGCTCCTACAATGAGCAGTTCTTC
TRBV27	TRBJ2-7	.	many	CASSLVAGSWYEQYF	TGTGCCAGCAGTTTGGTGGCAGGGTCTTGGTACGAGCAGTACTTC
TRBV9	TRBJ2-1	TRBD2	few	CASTTGLALAGNEQFF	TGTGCCAGCACGACGGGACTAGCGTTAGCTGGCAATGAGCAGTTCTTC
TRBV7-9	TRBJ2-4	.	once	CASSPKEGKGVRDIQYF	TGTGCCAGCAGCCCCAAAGAAGGAAAGGGAGTGAGGGACATTCAGTACTTC
TRBV29-1	TRBJ1-4	.	.	CSVVDENEKLFF	TGCAGCGTTGTAGACGAAAATGAAAAACTGTTTTTT
TRBV28	TRBJ2-3	.	.	CASRASSTDTQYF	TGTGCCAGCAGGGCTTCTAGCACAGATACGCAGTATTTT
TRBV4-1	TRBJ2-3	TRBD2	few	CASSRTSGESTDTQYF	TGCGCCAGCAGCCGGACTAGCGGGGAAAGCACAGATACGCAGTATTTT
TRBV6-2/TRBV6-3	TRBJ2-3	TRBD2	.	CASSYSRSGSEAADTQYF	TGTGCCAGCAGTTACTCGAGGAGCGGGAGTGAGGCGGCAGATACGCAGTATTTT
TRBV12-3/TRBV12-4	TRBJ2-7	.	many	CASSVTSSVYEQYF	TGTGCCAGCAGCGTGACTTCTAGCGTGTACGAGCAGTACTTC
TRBV28	TRBJ1-3	.	few	CASSRASSGNTIYF	TGTGCCAGCAGCCGCGCGAGCTCTGGAAACACCATATATTTT
TRBV7-9	TRBJ2-7	TRBD1	.	CASSLAGQETYEQYF	TGTGCCAGCAGCTTAGCAGGACAGGAGACCTACGAGCAGTACTTC
TRBV25-1	TRBJ1-4	.	.	CASSEGGSGEKLFF	TGTGCCAGCAGTGAAGGAGGGTCGGGCGAAAAACTGTTTTTT
TRBV7-8	TRBJ2-5	.	few	CASSAPQGRETQYF	TGTGCCAGCAGCGCACCTCAGGGGAGAGAGACCCAGTACTTC
TRBV18	TRBJ2-1	TRBD2	.	CASSPPRLAGGVGQFF	TGTGCCAGCTCACCACCGCGGTTAGCGGGAGGAGTCGGGCAGTTCTTC